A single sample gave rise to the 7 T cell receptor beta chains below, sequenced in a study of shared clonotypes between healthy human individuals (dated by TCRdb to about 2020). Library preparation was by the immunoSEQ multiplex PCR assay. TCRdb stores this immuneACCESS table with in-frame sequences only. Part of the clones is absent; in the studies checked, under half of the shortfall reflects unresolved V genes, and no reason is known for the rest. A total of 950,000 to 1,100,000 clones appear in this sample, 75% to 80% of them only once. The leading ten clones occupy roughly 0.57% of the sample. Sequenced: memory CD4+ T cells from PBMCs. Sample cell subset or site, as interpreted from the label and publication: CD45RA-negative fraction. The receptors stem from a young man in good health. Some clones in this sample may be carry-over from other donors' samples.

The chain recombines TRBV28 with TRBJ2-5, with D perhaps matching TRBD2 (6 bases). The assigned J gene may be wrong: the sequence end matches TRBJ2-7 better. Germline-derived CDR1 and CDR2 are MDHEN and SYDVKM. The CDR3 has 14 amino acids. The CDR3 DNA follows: TGTGCCAGCACCCGCGGAGGGGTCAGCTACGAGCAGTACTTC. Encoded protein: CASTRGGVSYEQYF.

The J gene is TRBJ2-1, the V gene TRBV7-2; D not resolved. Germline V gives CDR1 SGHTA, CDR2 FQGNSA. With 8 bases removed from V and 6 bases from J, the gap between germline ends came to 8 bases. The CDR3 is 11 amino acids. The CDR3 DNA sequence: TGTGCCAGCGGTCTCCTCAATGAGCAGTTCTTC. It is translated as CASGLLNEQFF.

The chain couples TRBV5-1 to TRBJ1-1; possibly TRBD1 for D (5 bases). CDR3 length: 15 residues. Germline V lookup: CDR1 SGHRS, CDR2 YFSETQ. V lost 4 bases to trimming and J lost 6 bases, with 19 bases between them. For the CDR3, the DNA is TGCGCCAGCAGCCCGGTGGGCAGAGGGGCGCCTGAAGCTTTCTTT. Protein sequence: CASSPVGRGAPEAFF.

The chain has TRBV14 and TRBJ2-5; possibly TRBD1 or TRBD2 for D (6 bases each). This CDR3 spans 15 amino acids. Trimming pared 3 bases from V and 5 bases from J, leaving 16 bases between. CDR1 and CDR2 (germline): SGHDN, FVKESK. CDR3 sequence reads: CASSQGGRTRETQYF. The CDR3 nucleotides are TGTGCCAGCAGCCAGGGGGGCAGGACGAGGGAGACCCAGTACTTC.

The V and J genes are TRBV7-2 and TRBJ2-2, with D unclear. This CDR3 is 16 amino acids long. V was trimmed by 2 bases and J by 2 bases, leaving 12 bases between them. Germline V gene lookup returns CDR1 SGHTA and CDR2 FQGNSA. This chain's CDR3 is CASSLPPERNTGELFF. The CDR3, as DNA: TGTGCCAGCAGCTTACCCCCGGAAAGAAACACCGGGGAGCTGTTTTTT.

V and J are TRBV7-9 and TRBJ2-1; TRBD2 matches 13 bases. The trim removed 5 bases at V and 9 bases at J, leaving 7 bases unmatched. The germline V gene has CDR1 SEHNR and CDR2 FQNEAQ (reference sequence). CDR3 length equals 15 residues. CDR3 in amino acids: CASSLTSGGVGEQFF. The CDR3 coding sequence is TGTGCCAGCAGCCTTACTAGCGGGGGGGTCGGTGAGCAGTTCTTC. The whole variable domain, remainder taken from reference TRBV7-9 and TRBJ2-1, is DTGVSQNPRHKITKRGQNVTFRCDPISEHNRLYWYRQTLGQGPEFLTYFQNEAQLEKSRLLSDRFSAERPKGSFSTLEIQRTEQGDSAMYLCASSLTSGGVGEQFFGPGTRLTVL.

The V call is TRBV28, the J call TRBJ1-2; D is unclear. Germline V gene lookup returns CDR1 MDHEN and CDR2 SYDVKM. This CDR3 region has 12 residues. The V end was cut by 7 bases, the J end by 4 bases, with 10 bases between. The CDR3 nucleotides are TGTGCCAGCAACGGGCCTTTCTATGGCTACACCTTC. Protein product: CASNGPFYGYTF.